Listed here are 4 T cell receptor beta chains from one sample, sequenced in a study of identical twins. TCRdb redid the calling of the 5' RACE reads with MiXCR, one entry per CDR3 protein. The data hold 1.5 million to 2 million distinct CDR3 sequences, with roughly a third observed a single time. Sequencing used cord blood. The receptor set was obtained from a newborn girl in good health.

This clonotype was observed a few times. The CDR3 bases are TGTGCCATCGGTTCAGGGAGGGGAGGCACCGGGGAGCTGTTTTTT. Protein: CAIGSGRGGTGELFF. The V gene is TRBV10-3, the J gene TRBJ2-2, with 7 bases lining up with TRBD2. CDR3 length equals 15 residues. Germline lookup yields CDR1 ENHRY and CDR2 SYGVKD. The V segment lost 8 bases and the J segment 4 bases; nucleotides outside the gene matches: 10.

This clonotype was seen many times. This chain joins TRBV12-3 or TRBV12-4 and TRBJ2-3; D gene ambiguous. Trimming removed 3 bases from V and 5 bases from J, with 6 bases in between. This CDR3 spans 12 amino acids. The CDR3 coding sequence is TGTGCCAGCAGTTTGATCGGAGATACGCAGTATTTT. Its translation: CASSLIGDTQYF.

The V and J genes are TRBV28 and TRBJ2-5; no firm D call. The CDR3 sequence is 14 residues long. The germline gives CDR1 MDHEN, CDR2 SYDVKM. The germline V and J ends were trimmed by 5 bases and 11 bases, with 21 bases remaining between them. For the CDR3, the DNA is TGTGCCAGCAGTAAAACGGGCGACCACAATGAGCAGTACTTC. This codes for CASSKTGDHNEQYF.

The sample holds a few counts of this clonotype. The chain carries TRBV27 and TRBJ2-7; 10 bases align to TRBD1. Losses at the gene ends were 5 bases for V and 0 bases for J; bases not matched to a gene: 16. Germline V gene lookup returns CDR1 MNHEY and CDR2 SMNVEV (reference sequence). CDR3 length: 19 residues. The chain's CDR3 is CASSPGQGVLAAISYEQYF. The CDR3, as DNA: TGTGCCAGCAGTCCCGGACAGGGGGTTCTAGCGGCCATCTCCTACGAGCAGTACTTC.